A single sample is the source of the 20 T cell receptor beta chains below, sequenced in a study of Ad26.COV2.S vaccination and SARS-CoV-2 variants. Clones were read by immunoSEQ multiplex PCR, and TCRdb kept only the in-frame ones, dropping some. The sample lists about 350,000 clones; around 89% were seen once. Treatment reported: some 20 received Ad26.COV2.S at low or high dose, single or two shots; roughly 5 received placebo; per-sample allocation not given. Samples came from day 63 after the first vaccine or placebo injection. The sequencing here drew on peripheral blood, taken in a trial of Ad26.COV2.S vaccine versus placebo. The receptors originated from a person aged 18 to 65 who received the Ad26.COV2.S COVID-19 vaccine or a placebo.

DNA for the CDR3: TGTGCCAGCAGTTTCGAAAGGGGGCGAACGACAGGGCTAGGAACGAACACTGAAGCTTTCTTT. Translation: CASSFERGRTTGLGTNTEAFF. The rearrangement links TRBV28 to TRBJ1-1; TRBD1 agrees at 7 bases. The CDR3 is 21 residues long. Germline lookup yields CDR1 MDHEN and CDR2 SYDVKM. V dropped 3 bases and J dropped 1; count of bases not matched to a gene: 23.

The chain is built from TRBV11-1 and TRBJ2-1; 9 bases fit TRBD2. CDR3 length: 14 amino acids. In germline, CDR1 is SGHAT, CDR2 FQDESV (reference sequence). The V and J ends lost 6 bases and 8 bases, in that order; junction bases with no gene match: 8. CDR3 sequence: CASSYSGRVDEQFF. The CDR3 region has the DNA TGTGCCAGCAGTTATAGCGGGAGAGTGGATGAGCAGTTCTTC.

The chain has TRBV29-1 and TRBJ2-7; D remains unclear. The germline CDR1 and CDR2 sequences are SQVTM and ANQGSEA. The CDR3 covers 14 residues. With 1 base removed from V and 4 bases from J, the gap between germline ends came to 14 bases. This CDR3 is CSVEVGQASYEQYF. Here the CDR3 DNA reads TGCAGCGTTGAAGTGGGCCAAGCGTCATACGAGCAGTACTTC.

V gene TRBV7-9 combines with J gene TRBJ2-6, with 10 bases identical to TRBD2. The germline gives CDR1 SEHNR, CDR2 FQNEAQ (reference sequence). The CDR3 has 18 residues. The J segment lost 3 bases and the V segment lost 3 bases, leaving 8 bases of the junction unmatched. The CDR3 nucleotides read TGTGCCAGCAGCTTTGGACCGGGACTAGCGAGTGGGGCCAACGTCCTGACTTTC. The encoded protein is CASSFGPGLASGANVLTF.

The rearrangement links TRBV29-1 to TRBJ2-3; 12 nucleotides agree with TRBD2. The CDR3 has 16 residues. Germline-derived CDR1 and CDR2 are SQVTM and ANQGSEA. V trimming: 5 bases; J trimming: 4 bases; junction bases outside the gene matches: 10. The CDR3 loop reads CSVTGLAGMRADTQYF. The CDR3 DNA follows: TGCAGCGTTACCGGACTAGCGGGAATGAGAGCAGATACGCAGTATTTT.

The genes are TRBV7-2 and TRBJ1-2, with D perhaps matching TRBD1 (5 bases). Germline V CDR1 and CDR2: SGHTA, FQGNSA. CDR3 length: 13 residues. Trimming stripped 2 bases from V and 8 bases from J, with 12 bases between. CDR3: CASSLSRERGYTF. Written as DNA, the CDR3 is TGTGCCAGCAGCTTATCCAGGGAGAGGGGCTACACCTTC.

This chain joins TRBV6-5 and TRBJ2-1; the match to TRBD2 covers 8 bases. This CDR3 comprises 13 residues. The ends lost 6 bases at V and 10 bases at J; junction bases unmatched: 8. Germline assignment: CDR1 MNHEY and CDR2 SVGAGI. In DNA form, the CDR3 reads TGTGCCAGCAGCTTAGGACTAGCCGACGAGCAGTTCTTC. This translates into CASSLGLADEQFF.

CDR3: CSVVPGQGSYEQYF. CDR3 sequence (DNA): TGCAGCGTTGTCCCGGGACAGGGTTCCTACGAGCAGTACTTC. The chain combines TRBV29-1 with TRBJ2-7; 9 positions match TRBD1. CDR3 size: 14 residues. Trimming cost V 4 bases and J 1 base; bases outside gene matches: 5. Germline V gene data show CDR1 as SQVTM and CDR2 as ANQGSEA.

J is TRBJ2-1 and V is TRBV28, with TRBD2 matching 11 bases. J gave up 15 bases and V 4 bases, and 5 bases lay outside the gene matches. Germline values: CDR1 MDHEN, CDR2 SYDVKM. The CDR3 runs to 12 residues. The CDR3 DNA follows: TGTGCCAGCAGTTCGACTAGCGGGATAGCGTTCTTC. As protein: CASSSTSGIAFF.

This clone was recorded many times. CDR3 region: CAAGGGRASTGELFF. CDR3 DNA sequence: TGTGCCGCAGGAGGCGGGAGGGCATCCACCGGGGAGCTGTTTTTT. The J gene is TRBJ2-2, the V gene TRBV10-3; 9 bases agree with TRBD2. CDR1 is ENHRY and CDR2 is SYGVKD in the germline V gene. The junction had 11 bases not matched to a gene; V was cut back by 11 bases and J by 4 bases. This CDR3 region has 15 residues.

The chain carries TRBV18 and TRBJ2-1, with TRBD2 as a possible D gene (6 bases). Per germline, CDR1 KGHSH and CDR2 LQKENI. CDR3 length equals 13 residues. V was trimmed by 8 bases and J by 4 bases, leaving 12 bases between them. The CDR3 loop reads CASGISGYNEQFF. The CDR3 DNA follows: TGTGCCAGCGGTATTAGCGGTTACAATGAGCAGTTCTTC.

This clone has just one count. The chain links TRBV7-3 to TRBJ2-7; 7 positions match TRBD1. The germline CDR1 and CDR2 sequences are SGHTA and FQGTGA. With V trimmed by 5 bases and J by 2 bases, 12 bases remained unmatched. The CDR3 is 16 amino acids. CDR3 nucleotide sequence: TGTGCCAGCAGCCGCCGACCCGGGACAGACACCTACGAGCAGTACTTC. It is translated as CASSRRPGTDTYEQYF. Complete variable domain (other parts from reference TRBV7-3 and TRBJ2-7): GAGVSQTPSNKVTEKGKYVELRCDPISGHTALYWYRQSLGQGPEFLIYFQGTGAADDSGLPNDRFFAVRPEGSVSTLKIQRTERGDSAVYLCASSRRPGTDTYEQYFGPGTRLTVT.

V gene TRBV6-5 combines with J gene TRBJ2-5; D is perhaps TRBD2 (5 bases). This CDR3 comprises 13 residues. Germline CDR1 reads MNHEY; CDR2 reads SVGAGI. V was clipped by 5 bases and J by 3 bases, with 10 bases between them. The CDR3 DNA reads TGTGCCAGCAGTCAAAGCGGCAAAGAGACCCAGTACTTC. It yields the protein CASSQSGKETQYF.

This sequence joins TRBV6-2 or TRBV6-3 and TRBJ1-5; D gene ambiguous. Germline assignment: CDR1 MNHEY and CDR2 SVGEGT. V was trimmed by 0 bases and J by 7 bases, leaving 7 bases between them. There are 13 residues in the CDR3. In nucleotides, the CDR3 is TGTGCCAGCAGTTACTCACCGAGACAGCCCCAGCATTTT. Its translation: CASSYSPRQPQHF.

With respect to this clone: Other DNA sequences from this sample encode an identical CDR3 as well. The CDR3 protein is CASSVEGYGYTF. The CDR3 nucleotides are TGTGCCAGCAGCGTAGAAGGCTATGGCTACACCTTC. The gene calls are TRBV9 and TRBJ1-2; no reliable D call. The germline V and J ends were trimmed by 0 bases and 4 bases, with 4 bases remaining between them. The CDR3 extends over 12 amino acids. In germline, CDR1 is SGDLS, CDR2 YYNGEE.

The chain couples TRBV3-1 (or the pseudogene TRBV3-2) to TRBJ2-1; no definite D call. CDR1 is LGHDT and CDR2 is YNNKEL in the germline V gene (reference sequence). This CDR3 contains 14 residues. Trimming stripped 0 bases from V and 6 bases from J, with 9 bases between. This CDR3 reads CASSQEASGNEQFF. DNA for the CDR3: TGTGCCAGCAGCCAAGAGGCTAGTGGCAATGAGCAGTTCTTC.

This clone was observed once. The rearrangement uses TRBV11-2 and TRBJ1-1; D is undetermined. Trimming took off 5 bases at V and 8 bases at J, with 12 bases between the two ends. The germline CDR1 and CDR2 sequences are SGHAT and FQNNGV. CDR3 size: 12 residues. The CDR3 DNA sequence: TGTGCCAGCAGCCCTGGGGTGTTAGAAGCTTTCTTT. Protein sequence: CASSPGVLEAFF. Full variable domain (missing parts from reference TRBV11-2 and TRBJ1-1): EAGVAQSPRYKIIEKRQSVAFWCNPISGHATLYWYQQILGQGPKLLIQFQNNGVVDDSQLPKDRFSAERLKGVDSTLKIQPAKLEDSAVYLCASSPGVLEAFFGQGTRLTVV.

CDR3 coding DNA: TGCGCCAGCAGCCAGGCAAGCGGGAGTAGATCCGGGGAGCTGTTTTTT. The encoded protein is CASSQASGSRSGELFF. The V call is TRBV4-1, the J call TRBJ2-2; 8 bases align to TRBD2. The CDR3 runs to 16 residues. The V segment lost 3 bases and the J segment 6 bases; nucleotides outside the gene matches: 9. Germline V gives CDR1 MGHRA, CDR2 YSYEKL.

The V and J genes are TRBV5-4 and TRBJ2-3; no firm D call. Deletions cut 5 bases from V and 1 base from J, with 17 bases between. The germline CDR1 and CDR2 sequences are SGHNT and YYREEE (reference sequence). CDR3 size: 16 residues. The CDR3 here is CASRKSPPIRTDTQYF. In nucleotides, the CDR3 is TGTGCCAGCAGGAAGAGCCCCCCGATACGCACAGATACGCAGTATTTT.

The rearrangement links TRBV6-1 to TRBJ1-3; 8 nucleotides match TRBD1. Germline CDR1 and CDR2: MNHNS and SASEGT. This CDR3 has 17 residues. With 1 base clipped from V and 0 bases from J, the junction kept 5 bases outside the gene matches. CDR3 amino acids: CASSEVPGQVSGNTIYF. CDR3 in DNA: TGTGCCAGCAGTGAAGTTCCGGGACAGGTCTCTGGAAACACCATATATTTT.